This passage covers 9 T cell receptor beta chains from one sample sequenced in a study of response to subunit inactivated influenza vaccine listed by TCRdb under 2018. The protocol used for the library was RT-PCR. Instrument used: Illumina HiSeq 2500. TCRdb trimmed the raw reads at Q25, called clones with MiXCR and kept productive beta chains. When rows share a CDR3 protein, they turn into one entry using the most common DNA and genes. This sample lists hundreds of thousands of distinct CDR3 sequences; 10% to 15% were detected once. In total, the top ten clones hold 9.5% to 13% of the sample. The source was PBMCs from blood, collected on the day of vaccination. The source of these receptors is a man aged 45-65 years who received an inactivated influenza vaccine. Donor details come from another sample of the same person, matched by shared clones.

This clonotype was seen at least ten times. The CDR3 reads CASSKTSGRAEQYF. The CDR3 DNA follows: TGTGCCAGCAGCAAGACTAGCGGGAGGGCCGAGCAGTACTTC. V is TRBV12-3 or TRBV12-4 and J is TRBJ2-7; 14 nucleotides agree with TRBD2. The V segment lost 6 bases and the J segment 6 bases; nucleotides outside the gene matches: 4. CDR3 size: 14 residues.

The gene calls are TRBV5-1 and TRBJ2-1, with D tentatively TRBD1 (6 bases). This CDR3 has 14 amino acids. V was shortened by 0 bases and J by 10 bases, with 14 bases between the two germline ends. CDR1 is SGHRS and CDR2 is YFSETQ in the germline V gene. CDR3 coding DNA: TGCGCCAGCAGCTTGGAGTCGGGAACAGGGGAGCAGTTCTTC. It specifies CASSLESGTGEQFF.

This chain connects TRBV7-3 to TRBJ1-1, with unresolved D. The CDR3 is 15 amino acids. V lost 4 bases, J lost 0 bases, and 12 bases lay in between. Germline CDR1 is SGHTA and CDR2 is FQGTGA. The CDR3 spells CASSWNQELNTEAFF. CDR3 sequence (DNA): TGTGCCAGCAGCTGGAACCAGGAGTTGAACACTGAAGCTTTCTTT.

This clonotype occurred a few times. The V gene is TRBV29-1, the J gene TRBJ1-1; D is unclear. The CDR3 consists of 13 residues. Germline V gene lookup returns CDR1 SQVTM and CDR2 ANQGSEA. Trimming took 5 bases from V and 2 from J, leaving 12 bases between them. CDR3 residues: CSVLGMGNTEAFF. DNA for the CDR3: TGCAGCGTTTTGGGGATGGGAAACACTGAAGCTTTCTTT.

The rearrangement joins TRBV25-1 to TRBJ2-5; 9 bases match TRBD1. CDR1 is MGHDK and CDR2 is SYGVNS in the germline V gene. The CDR3 is 15 residues long. With 3 bases clipped from V and 3 bases from J, the junction kept 5 bases outside the gene matches. CDR3 loop: CASSDMGQGEETQYF. In DNA form, the CDR3 reads TGTGCCAGCAGTGACATGGGACAGGGAGAAGAGACCCAGTACTTC.

This clonotype was seen a few times. This chain joins TRBV24-1 and TRBJ2-1; TRBD1 or TRBD2 may be the D gene (6 bases each). Per germline, CDR1 KGHDR and CDR2 SFDVKD. The CDR3 runs 15 residues. V was trimmed by 0 bases and J by 7 bases, leaving 12 bases between them. CDR3 in amino acids: CATSDLPGAQNEQFF. DNA of the CDR3: TGTGCCACCAGTGATTTGCCGGGGGCCCAGAATGAGCAGTTCTTC.

This clonotype was seen a few times. The chain couples TRBV19 to TRBJ2-6; D might be TRBD2 (5 bases). The CDR3 runs 16 residues. Trimming took off 6 bases at V and 0 bases at J, with 12 bases between the two ends. CDR1 is LNHDA and CDR2 is SQIVND in the germline V gene (reference sequence). For the CDR3, the DNA is TGTGCCAGTAGCCGGGGTCCTCTCTCTGGGGCCAACGTCCTGACTTTC. Translating it yields CASSRGPLSGANVLTF.

This clonotype was observed many times. The rearrangement uses TRBV28 and TRBJ1-5; D is ambiguous. There are 15 residues in the CDR3. V lost 3 bases and J 5 bases, leaving 14 bases between the germline ends. Germline V gene data show CDR1 as MDHEN and CDR2 as SYDVKM. CDR3 nucleotides: TGTGCCAGCAGTTTCGAGGGAGCAAGTTATCAGCCCCAGCATTTT. Amino acid sequence: CASSFEGASYQPQHF.

This chain uses TRBV6-1 with TRBJ2-5; TRBD2 agrees at 13 bases. Per germline, CDR1 MNHNS and CDR2 SASEGT. The CDR3 is made up of 14 amino acids. With V trimmed by 6 bases and J by 4 bases, 2 bases remained unmatched. The CDR3 sequence is CASRRLAGGETQYF. In nucleotides, the CDR3 is TGTGCCAGCAGACGACTAGCGGGGGGAGAGACCCAGTACTTC.